This T cell receptor beta chain was observed in a study of early T cells in non-severe SARS-CoV-2 infection. Each CDR3 protein is one row after TCRdb ran MiXCR on the 5' RACE reads. Here the sample spans around 50,000 distinct CDR3 sequences, around 10% being singletons. Trimming took 7 bases from V and 3 from J, leaving 8 bases between them. This CDR3 contains 11 residues. CDR1 SQVTM and CDR2 ANQGSEA come from the germline V gene. Sequenced: whole blood. V gene TRBV29-1 combines with J gene TRBJ2-3; D gene unclear. This clonotype originated in an adult who was a healthcare worker with PCR-confirmed SARS-CoV-2 infection or an uninfected control (not recorded which). The CDR3 DNA reads TGCAGCGCCGGGCGGACAGATACGCAGTATTTT. It specifies CSAGRTDTQYF.